One and the same sample provided the 27 T cell receptor beta chains below, sequenced in a study of blood T cell repertoires in COVID-19. This table comes from immunoSEQ multiplex PCR, and its TCRdb copy is limited to in-frame clones, with some not included. This table holds about 7,800 clones, 86% found once. Sequencing used peripheral blood. The receptors were sampled from a woman aged 60 to 75 with active COVID-19.

This clone was counted a few times. CDR3 in amino acids: CASSHRQGERGTIYF. The CDR3 DNA reads TGCGCCAGCAGCCACCGACAGGGGGAGCGGGGCACCATATATTTT. V is TRBV4-1 and J is TRBJ1-3; 9 bases fit TRBD1. The CDR3 is 15 amino acids. V gave up 3 bases and J gave up 9 bases; unmatched junction bases: 9. Germline V gene data show CDR1 as MGHRA and CDR2 as YSYEKL.

This clone occurred a few times. The rearrangement uses TRBV5-8 and TRBJ1-4; TRBD1 aligns across 7 bases. V was pared by 7 bases and J by 6 bases, with 12 bases of the junction left unmatched. The CDR3 spans 15 residues. Looked up from germline, CDR1 is SGHTS and CDR2 is YDEGEE. CDR3 nucleotide sequence: TGTGCCAGCCTTCGAGACAGGGCAGGGGATGAAAAACTGTTTTTT. Its protein product is CASLRDRAGDEKLFF.

This sequence joins TRBV28 and TRBJ2-7; 14 bases match TRBD2. J was trimmed by 3 bases and V by 5 bases; bases with no gene match: 6. The CDR3 is 16 amino acids. Looked up from germline, CDR1 is MDHEN and CDR2 is SYDVKM. The CDR3: CASSPTSGGAYYEQYF. The CDR3 DNA is TGTGCCAGCAGTCCGACTAGCGGGGGGGCCTACTACGAGCAGTACTTC.

The gene calls are TRBV5-6 and TRBJ1-2; a possible D gene is TRBD1 (6 bases). Germline CDR1 is SGHDT and CDR2 is YYEEEE. V dropped 1 base and J dropped 5 bases, with 12 bases sitting between them. The length of the CDR3 is 14 residues. The CDR3 DNA is TGTGCCAGCAGCTTGAGAGGGGGAGGGTATGGCTACACCTTC. Translation: CASSLRGGGYGYTF.

This clone occurred once. In nucleotides, the CDR3 is TGCGCCAGCAGCCCTGGCCTAGGGGGAAAGGATTCACCCCTCCACTTT. Protein sequence: CASSPGLGGKDSPLHF. The rearrangement uses TRBV5-1 and TRBJ1-6, with a possible D match to TRBD1 (6 bases). Germline CDR1 is SGHRS and CDR2 is YFSETQ. The length of the CDR3 is 16 residues. V shed 4 bases and J shed 8 bases, with 19 bases lying between them.

The chain has TRBV12-3 or TRBV12-4 and TRBJ2-2, with D possibly matching TRBD1 (5 bases). The CDR3 is made up of 13 amino acids. V lost 5 bases and J 4 bases, leaving 8 bases between the germline ends. The CDR3 loop is CASSLQGTGELFF. CDR3 DNA sequence: TGTGCCAGCAGTCTCCAGGGCACCGGGGAGCTGTTTTTT.

The V and J genes are TRBV27 and TRBJ1-4, with D perhaps matching TRBD1 (6 bases). The CDR3 extends over 16 amino acids. V was cut by 6 bases and J by 7 bases, with 21 bases left in between. Germline assignment: CDR1 MNHEY and CDR2 SMNVEV (reference sequence). The CDR3 DNA sequence: TGTGCCAGCAGACCCCGAGGGGGGGTGGGGAGTGAAAAACTGTTTTTT. This sequence encodes CASRPRGGVGSEKLFF.

The chain has TRBV4-2 and TRBJ1-6; the D gene is possibly TRBD1 (6 bases). Germline-derived CDR1 and CDR2 are LGHNA and YNFKEQ. The germline V and J ends were trimmed by 1 base and 7 bases, with 8 bases remaining between them. This CDR3 has 14 amino acids. CDR3: CASSQGTENSPLHF. The CDR3 DNA follows: TGTGCCAGCAGCCAAGGGACAGAAAATTCACCCCTCCACTTT.

Only one count was recorded for this clone. J is TRBJ1-4 and V is TRBV19; the D gene is possibly TRBD1 (5 bases). V lost 5 bases to trimming and J lost 8 bases, with 12 bases between them. The CDR3 is 13 amino acids. Germline-derived CDR1 and CDR2 are LNHDA and SQIVND (reference sequence). The CDR3 reads CASSPQVLEKLFF. The CDR3 bases are TGTGCCAGTAGTCCACAGGTTTTGGAAAAACTGTTTTTT.

The chain has TRBV19 and TRBJ2-1; possible D gene TRBD2, 6 bases. V was cut by 1 base and J by 10 bases, with 26 bases left in between. From germline, CDR1 is LNHDA and CDR2 SQIVND (reference sequence). The CDR3 has 18 amino acids. The CDR3 region is CASSIGPSPGAILVEQFF. CDR3 coding DNA: TGTGCCAGTAGTATAGGCCCCTCGCCGGGAGCAATTCTCGTAGAGCAGTTCTTC. The variable domain in full, with the rest retrieved from reference TRBV19 and TRBJ2-1, is DGGITQSPKYLFRKEGQNVTLSCEQNLNHDAMYWYRQDPGQGLRLIYYSQIVNDFQKGDIAEGYSVSREKKESFPLTVTSAQKNPTAFYLCASSIGPSPGAILVEQFFGPGTRLTVL.

This clone was recorded once. V is TRBV3-1 (or the pseudogene TRBV3-2) and J is TRBJ2-3; TRBD2 might be the D (5 bases). The CDR3 consists of 15 residues. V was trimmed by 2 bases and J by 2 bases, leaving 11 bases between them. Germline CDR1 is LGHDT and CDR2 is YNNKEL (reference sequence). The CDR3 sequence is CASSQTGLVTDTQYF. CDR3 DNA sequence: TGTGCCAGCAGCCAAACCGGACTGGTCACAGATACGCAGTATTTT.

V usage is TRBV7-2 and J usage is TRBJ1-4, with D unresolved. Between the trimmed V and J ends, which lost 1 base and 7 bases, there was a span of 13 bases. The V gene's germline CDR1 is SGHTA and CDR2 FQGNSA. This CDR3 contains 15 residues. The CDR3 loop is CASSLDAALSEKLFF. The CDR3 DNA reads TGTGCCAGCAGCTTAGATGCAGCGCTCAGTGAAAAACTGTTTTTT.

This chain links TRBV27 with TRBJ1-1; D is unclear. The length of the CDR3 is 13 residues. With 3 bases removed from V and 3 bases from J, the gap between germline ends came to 8 bases. CDR1 is MNHEY and CDR2 is SMNVEV in the germline V gene (reference sequence). CDR3 sequence reads: CASSFSGYTEAFF. The CDR3 DNA sequence: TGTGCCAGCAGTTTTTCCGGGTACACTGAAGCTTTCTTT.

CDR3 in amino acids: CASSPGRRLRAGDEQFF. CDR3 nucleotide sequence: TGTGCCAGTAGTCCGGGACGGCGCCTGCGGGCAGGGGATGAGCAGTTCTTC. J is TRBJ2-1 and V is TRBV19; TRBD1 might be the D (6 bases). V was shortened by 5 bases and J by 8 bases, with 25 bases between the two germline ends. Germline lookup yields CDR1 LNHDA and CDR2 SQIVND (reference sequence). The CDR3 spans 17 residues.

The J gene is TRBJ1-1, the V gene TRBV7-2; 8 positions match TRBD1. The CDR3 runs to 15 residues. The germline V gene encodes CDR1 SGHTA and CDR2 FQGNSA. With V trimmed by 1 base and J by 4 bases, 5 bases remained unmatched. In DNA form, the CDR3 reads TGTGCCAGCAGCTTAGGGACAGGGAGACGCACTGAAGCTTTCTTT. Amino acid sequence: CASSLGTGRRTEAFF.

The chain is built from TRBV9 and TRBJ2-7, with 11 nucleotides matching TRBD1. There are 15 residues in the CDR3. With 3 bases clipped from V and 3 bases from J, the junction kept 5 bases outside the gene matches. CDR1 and CDR2 from the germline V gene are SGDLS and YYNGEE. CDR3 region: CASSDAGQGVYEQYF. CDR3 coding DNA: TGTGCCAGCAGCGACGCGGGACAGGGGGTCTACGAGCAGTACTTC. The variable domain in full, completed from reference TRBV9 and TRBJ2-7, reads DSGVTQTPKHLITATGQRVTLRCSPRSGDLSVYWYQQSLDQGLQFLIQYYNGEERAKGNILERFSAQQFPDLHSELNLSSLELGDSALYFCASSDAGQGVYEQYFGPGTRLTVT.

The gene calls are TRBV6-6 and TRBJ1-6; 8 bases align to TRBD1. This CDR3 spans 15 amino acids. CDR1 MNHNY and CDR2 SVGAGI come from the germline V gene (reference sequence). V trimming: 6 bases; J trimming: 9 bases; junction bases outside the gene matches: 10. The CDR3 region has the DNA TGTGCCAGCAGCGTGGGGCCAGGGGGCCTTTCACCCCTCCACTTT. This gives the protein CASSVGPGGLSPLHF.

J is TRBJ1-1 and V is TRBV5-1, with D possibly being TRBD1 (6 bases). CDR3 size: 14 residues. Germline-derived CDR1 and CDR2 are SGHRS and YFSETQ. Trimming cost V 5 bases and J 1 base, with 12 bases left between them. CDR3 sequence reads: CASSSDSSNTEAFF. As DNA, the CDR3 is TGCGCCAGCAGTTCGGACAGTTCGAACACTGAAGCTTTCTTT.

This chain joins TRBV5-4 and TRBJ2-1; 7 bases align to TRBD1. Germline CDR1 and CDR2: SGHNT and YYREEE (reference sequence). Germline trimming cut 0 bases from V and 1 base from J; bases unmatched to any gene: 1. This CDR3 contains 15 residues. The CDR3 sequence: CASSLETGSYNEQFF. CDR3 nucleotides: TGTGCCAGCAGCTTGGAGACAGGGTCCTACAATGAGCAGTTCTTC.

The V call is TRBV18, the J call TRBJ2-5; 9 bases align to TRBD1. Germline V lookup: CDR1 KGHSH, CDR2 LQKENI. The ends lost 3 bases at V and 2 bases at J; junction bases unmatched: 1. This CDR3 contains 14 residues. The CDR3 nucleotides read TGTGCCAGCTCACCGGGACAGGGACAAGAGACCCAGTACTTC. As protein: CASSPGQGQETQYF.

The genes are TRBV4-1 and TRBJ2-7; weak D call: TRBD2 (5 bases). Per the germline V gene, CDR1 is MGHRA and CDR2 is YSYEKL. The V gene lost 0 bases and the J gene lost 0 bases, with 9 bases spanning the gap. The CDR3 consists of 15 residues. The CDR3 DNA sequence: TGCGCCAGCAGCCAAGAGCCGGGGAGCTCCTACGAGCAGTACTTC. Residues: CASSQEPGSSYEQYF.

V usage is TRBV28 and J usage is TRBJ1-2, with a possible D match to TRBD1 (6 bases). Germline V CDR1 and CDR2: MDHEN, SYDVKM. The germline V and J ends were trimmed by 5 bases and 4 bases, with 20 bases remaining between them. There are 16 residues in the CDR3. The CDR3 is CASSTVGTWGSYGYTF. The DNA of the CDR3 is TGTGCCAGCAGTACGGTGGGGACATGGGGGAGCTATGGCTACACCTTC.

This chain connects TRBV19 to TRBJ2-6; D might be TRBD1 (5 bases). Trimming pared 7 bases from V and 2 bases from J, leaving 9 bases between. Germline V lookup: CDR1 LNHDA, CDR2 SQIVND (reference sequence). This CDR3 is built from 14 residues. The CDR3 region is CASNQGTGANVLTF. CDR3 nucleotide sequence: TGTGCCAGTAATCAGGGAACTGGGGCCAACGTCCTGACTTTC.

The chain joins TRBV19 to TRBJ2-3; 9 bases map to TRBD1. Per germline, CDR1 LNHDA and CDR2 SQIVND (reference sequence). V shed 9 bases, J shed 4 bases, and the junction held 5 bases outside the gene matches. The length of the CDR3 is 13 residues. DNA for the CDR3: TGTGCCAGCGGGGACAGGGCCTCAGATACGCAGTATTTT. The encoded protein is CASGDRASDTQYF.

V gene TRBV19 combines with J gene TRBJ2-7; weak D call: TRBD1 (5 bases). The germline V and J ends were trimmed by 1 base and 3 bases, with 7 bases remaining between them. This CDR3 region has 13 residues. Germline assignment: CDR1 LNHDA and CDR2 SQIVND (reference sequence). CDR3 DNA: TGTGCCAGTAGTATAGGGGGCAACTACGAGCAGTACTTC. It yields the protein CASSIGGNYEQYF.

The rearrangement joins TRBV6-2 or TRBV6-3 to TRBJ1-1; no clear D. The CDR3 is made up of 16 amino acids. Between the trimmed V and J ends, which lost 4 bases and 3 bases, there was a span of 18 bases. The germline gives CDR1 MNHEY, CDR2 SVGEGT. In nucleotides, the CDR3 is TGTGCCAGCAGTTCCTTGGACGCCTCGGAGGACACTGAAGCTTTCTTT. It specifies CASSSLDASEDTEAFF.

The J gene is TRBJ1-1, the V gene TRBV4-1; D remains unclear. CDR1 is MGHRA, CDR2 YSYEKL, per germline. With 4 bases removed from V and 8 bases from J, the gap between germline ends came to 14 bases. The CDR3 is 13 amino acids. For the CDR3, the DNA is TGCGCCAGCAGCCTCGCGGGGTCGGGGGAAGCTTTCTTT. Protein: CASSLAGSGEAFF.